The entry below describes one T cell receptor (beta chain). This specimen belongs to a study of T cell changes during pregnancy in multiple sclerosis. Clones were sequenced by immunoSEQ multiplex PCR, and TCRdb holds only the in-frame ones, with some missing. The repertoire consists of more than 85,000 clones, with approximately 95% occurring once and the leading ten covering roughly 1.7%. Germline assignment: CDR1 MDHEN and CDR2 SYDVKM. The length of the CDR3 is 12 residues. Trimming cost V 4 bases and J 8 bases, with 9 bases left between them. The gene calls are TRBV28 and TRBJ2-1; no firm D call. Here the sequenced sample was peripheral blood, taken after pregnancy. The source is a female donor in good health, enrolled as a control in a pregnancy study. The CDR3 nucleotides are TGTGCCAGCAGTTCTGACAAAGATGAGCAGTTCTTC. It translates to CASSSDKDEQFF. The full variable domain, rest sourced from reference TRBV28 and TRBJ2-1, is DVKVTQSSRYLVKRTGEKVFLECVQDMDHENMFWYRQDPGLGLRLIYFSYDVKMKEKGDIPEGYSVSREKKERFSLILESASTNQTSMYLCASSSDKDEQFFGPGTRLTVL.